Listed below are T cell receptor beta chains from one sample, sequenced in a study of long-term antiretroviral therapy in people with HIV. Clones were sequenced by immunoSEQ multiplex PCR, and TCRdb holds only the in-frame ones, with some missing. Counted here are about 22,000 clones, roughly 84% occurring once; the ten biggest clones make up approximately 4.5%. The source material was unsorted PBMCs, sampled about 5.7 years after starting antiretroviral therapy. The receptor set was obtained from a man under 40 with HIV. CDR3s include the opening cysteine and the closing phenylalanine or tryptophan.

CASSETSILGYEQYF,15,TRBJ2-7,TRBV25-1
CASSLGAAGPSYEQYF,16,TRBJ2-7,TRBV5-1
CASSNWDDNQPQHF,14,TRBJ1-5,TRBV4-2
CASSTGTSGGISYNEQFF,18,TRBJ2-1,TRBV7-2
CASSLTPQVSYNEQFF,16,TRBJ2-1,TRBV7-3
CASSIPGHPQPDTIYF,16,TRBJ1-3,TRBV11-2
CASNSGGDNEQFF,13,TRBJ2-1,TRBV9
CASRVRTGRNQPQHF,15,TRBJ1-5,TRBV28
CASGDTQYF,9,TRBJ2-3,TRBV7-6
CASSSTGWDLAGELFF,16,TRBJ2-2,TRBV4-1
CASSLAGTGSWSTEAFF,17,TRBJ1-1,TRBV5-1
CASSQGGQGGSNEQFF,16,TRBJ2-1,TRBV4-3
CASSSAKGTGNQPQHF,16,TRBJ1-5,TRBV28
CASSVEFGASGSKTDTQYF,19,TRBJ2-3,TRBV9